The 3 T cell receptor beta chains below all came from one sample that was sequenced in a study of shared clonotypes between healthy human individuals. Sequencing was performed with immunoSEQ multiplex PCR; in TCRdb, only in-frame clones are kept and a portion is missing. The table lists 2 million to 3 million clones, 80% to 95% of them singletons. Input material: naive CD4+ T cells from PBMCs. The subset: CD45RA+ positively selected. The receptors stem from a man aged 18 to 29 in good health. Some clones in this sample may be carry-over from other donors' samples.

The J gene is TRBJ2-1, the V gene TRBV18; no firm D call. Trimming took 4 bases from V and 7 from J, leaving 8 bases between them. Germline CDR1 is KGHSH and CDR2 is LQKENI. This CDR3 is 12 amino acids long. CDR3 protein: CASSLLGNEQFF. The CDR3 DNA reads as TGTGCCAGCTCACTTCTTGGTAATGAGCAGTTCTTC.

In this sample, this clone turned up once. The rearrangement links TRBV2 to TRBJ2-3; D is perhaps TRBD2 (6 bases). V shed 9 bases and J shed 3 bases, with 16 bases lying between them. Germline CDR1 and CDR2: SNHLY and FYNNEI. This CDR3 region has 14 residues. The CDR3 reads CARLRETGTDTQYF. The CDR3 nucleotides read TGTGCCAGGCTACGGGAGACGGGTACAGATACGCAGTATTTT.

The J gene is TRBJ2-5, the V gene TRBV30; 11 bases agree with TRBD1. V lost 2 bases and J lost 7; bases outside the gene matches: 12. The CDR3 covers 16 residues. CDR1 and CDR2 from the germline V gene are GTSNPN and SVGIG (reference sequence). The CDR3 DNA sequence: TGTGCCTGGAGTCACTCCGGGACAGGGGGTCTGGGGACCCAGTACTTC. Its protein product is CAWSHSGTGGLGTQYF.